A single sample is the source of the 21 T cell receptor beta chains below, sequenced in a study of CD8 T cells in ankylosing spondylitis. TCRdb reprocessed the 5' RACE reads via MiXCR and lists one record per CDR3 protein. Seen here are around 150,000 distinct CDR3 sequences, around 43% observed once, and the top ten hold 13% to 15%. Sequences were obtained from synovial fluid, either unsorted or a sorted T cell fraction (not recorded which). These receptor sequences come from a male donor with ankylosing spondylitis.

This chain connects TRBV30 to TRBJ2-7; TRBD1 matches 11 bases. With 8 bases clipped from V and 3 bases from J, the junction kept 3 bases outside the gene matches. Germline V gene sequence: CDR1 GTSNPN, CDR2 SVGIG (reference sequence). There are 12 residues in the CDR3. CDR3 sequence reads: CAVGTGGYEQYF. The CDR3 nucleotides read TGTGCCGTTGGGACAGGGGGCTACGAGCAGTACTTC.

A few counts support this clonotype. The DNA of the CDR3 is TGCGCCAGCAGCCAACGCGGCGCAGGGGGCTGGTACGAGCAGTACTTC. Translation gives CASSQRGAGGWYEQYF. This chain connects TRBV4-1 to TRBJ2-7, with 8 bases aligning to TRBD1. In germline, CDR1 is MGHRA, CDR2 YSYEKL. The V gene end was trimmed by 2 bases and the J gene end by 4 bases; junction bases not matched to a gene: 10. The CDR3 sequence is 16 residues long.

This chain uses TRBV5-1 with TRBJ2-1; tentatively, D is TRBD2 (6 bases). V was trimmed by 3 bases and J by 4 bases, leaving 8 bases between them. CDR3 length: 13 residues. Germline V gene sequence: CDR1 SGHRS, CDR2 YFSETQ. The CDR3 DNA sequence: TGCGCCAGCAGCTGGGACTCGTACAATGAGCAGTTCTTC. This sequence encodes CASSWDSYNEQFF.

This clonotype appeared a few times. This chain connects TRBV6-5 to TRBJ2-7; 8 bases are a match to TRBD1. The CDR3 is 16 residues long. The J segment lost 12 bases and the V segment lost 7 bases, leaving 23 bases of the junction unmatched. Germline assignment: CDR1 MNHEY and CDR2 SVGAGI. The CDR3 region is CASNFCCEDRANSRYF. The DNA for the CDR3 is TGTGCCAGCAATTTCTGTTGCGAGGACAGGGCAAATTCCCGGTACTTC.

V is TRBV12-3 or TRBV12-4 and J is TRBJ1-2; 9 bases fit TRBD1. J gave up 8 bases and V 6 bases, and 7 bases lay outside the gene matches. This CDR3 comprises 13 residues. In nucleotides, the CDR3 is TGTGCCAGCAGATCGGGACAGGGTGAGGGCTACACCTTC. This codes for CASRSGQGEGYTF.

The sample holds a few counts of this clonotype. V and J are TRBV28 and TRBJ2-7, with 9 bases that match TRBD1. Trimming cost V 0 bases and J 0 bases; bases outside gene matches: 9. Germline assignment: CDR1 MDHEN and CDR2 SYDVKM. This CDR3 region has 18 residues. The CDR3 DNA is TGTGCCAGCAGTTTATGGGCCTCCCTGGGACAGGGCTCCTACGAGCAGTACTTC. Translating gives CASSLWASLGQGSYEQYF. The full variable domain, with the rest looked up from reference TRBV28 and TRBJ2-7, is DVKVTQSSRYLVKRTGEKVFLECVQDMDHENMFWYRQDPGLGLRLIYFSYDVKMKEKGDIPEGYSVSREKKERFSLILESASTNQTSMYLCASSLWASLGQGSYEQYFGPGTRLTVT.

Regarding this clonotype: Possible read error: a much larger clone is one base away. The chain combines TRBV10-3 with TRBJ2-7; D gene ambiguous. Germline V CDR1 and CDR2: ENHRY, SYGVKD. This CDR3 is 13 amino acids long. CDR3 bases: TGTGCCACCAGTGGCCCTGACACCTACGAGCAGTACTTC. Amino acid sequence: CATSGPDTYEQYF.

The chain has TRBV4-1 and TRBJ1-2; D not resolved. V gave up 3 bases and J gave up 1 base, with 12 bases separating them. The CDR3 is 15 amino acids. The germline V gene encodes CDR1 MGHRA and CDR2 YSYEKL. This CDR3 is CASSQTDLRNYGYTF. The CDR3 bases are TGCGCCAGCAGCCAGACGGACCTTCGTAACTATGGCTACACCTTC.

V is TRBV29-1 and J is TRBJ2-1; 7 nucleotides line up with TRBD1. Trimming removed 5 bases from V and 6 bases from J; junction bases left unmatched: 4. This CDR3 comprises 12 residues. Germline lookup yields CDR1 SQVTM and CDR2 ANQGSEA. The CDR3 sequence: CSVTGVVNEQFF. The CDR3 bases are TGCAGCGTTACAGGGGTGGTCAATGAGCAGTTCTTC.

This clonotype has a handful of counts. This chain joins TRBV7-2 and TRBJ2-1; D may match TRBD1 or TRBD2 (7 bases each). The CDR3 contains 16 residues. The germline V and J ends were trimmed by 4 bases and 9 bases, with 22 bases remaining between them. Germline CDR1 SGHTA, CDR2 FQGNSA. The CDR3 protein is CASSSLWTRGGVEQFF. The CDR3 bases are TGTGCCAGCAGCTCCCTCTGGACTAGAGGGGGCGTTGAGCAGTTCTTC.

The rearrangement uses TRBV7-9 and TRBJ2-7, with D possibly matching TRBD1 (6 bases). Per the germline V gene, CDR1 is SEHNR and CDR2 is FQNEAQ (reference sequence). V was pared by 4 bases and J by 0 bases, with 19 bases between. The CDR3 contains 17 residues. This chain's CDR3 is CASSSTTTGFSSYEQYF. CDR3 in DNA: TGTGCCAGCAGCTCAACAACTACAGGGTTTAGCTCCTACGAGCAGTACTTC.

The chain joins TRBV5-1 to TRBJ1-2; maybe TRBD1 (5 bases). This CDR3 comprises 13 residues. The V and J ends lost 4 bases and 8 bases respectively, with 15 bases between them. The germline V gene encodes CDR1 SGHRS and CDR2 YFSETQ. The CDR3, as DNA: TGCGCCAGCAGCCTACCCCGGGGGAGCGGCTACACCTTC. Its protein product is CASSLPRGSGYTF.

The V call is TRBV20-1, the J call TRBJ2-1; TRBD2 aligns across 7 bases. The CDR3 covers 12 residues. Germline assignment: CDR1 DFQATT and CDR2 SNEGSKA (reference sequence). The CDR3 DNA follows: TGCAACCTAGGGCTAGCGGCCAATGAGCAGTTCTTC. Translated, it gives CNLGLAANEQFF.

This chain uses TRBV15 with TRBJ2-1; possibly TRBD2 for D (6 bases). Germline V gene data show CDR1 as LNHNV and CDR2 as YYDKDF (reference sequence). The CDR3 has 15 residues. V lost 6 bases and J 7 bases, leaving 19 bases between the germline ends. The CDR3 region has the DNA TGTGCCACCAGTCGAATAACGGGAGTGGGGAATGAGCAGTTCTTC. Encoded protein: CATSRITGVGNEQFF. Drawing the rest from reference TRBV15 and TRBJ2-1, the complete variable domain is DAMVIQNPRYQVTQFGKPVTLSCSQTLNHNVMYWYQQKSSQAPKLLFHYYDKDFNNEADTPDNFQSRRPNTSFCFLDIRSPGLGDTAMYLCATSRITGVGNEQFFGPGTRLTVL.

This clonotype occurred a few times. The V and J genes are TRBV19 and TRBJ1-5; D may be TRBD1 (6 bases). This CDR3 contains 14 residues. Germline CDR1 reads LNHDA; CDR2 reads SQIVND (reference sequence). The V end lost 5 bases, the J end lost 5 bases, and 13 bases lay between the germline ends. Here the CDR3 DNA reads TGTGCCAGTAGTCCGGGGGGCGCTTATCAGCCCCAGCATTTT. This codes for CASSPGGAYQPQHF.

The genes are TRBV12-3 or TRBV12-4 and TRBJ1-1; D not certain. V gave up 2 bases and J gave up 3 bases, with 13 bases separating them. The CDR3 is 15 residues long. CDR3 DNA sequence: TGTGCCAGCAGTTTATGGGCGAGGTTGTACACTGAAGCTTTCTTT. Translating it yields CASSLWARLYTEAFF.

This clonotype has a count of ten or more. The chain has TRBV29-1 and TRBJ1-2, with TRBD1 as a possible D gene (6 bases). V lost 1 base to trimming and J lost 8 bases, with 11 bases between them. Germline loops: CDR1 SQVTM, CDR2 ANQGSEA. The CDR3 runs to 12 residues. The CDR3 sequence: CSVEVTGWGYTF. CDR3 DNA sequence: TGCAGCGTTGAAGTTACAGGGTGGGGCTACACCTTC.

The CDR3 is CASSNRPYEQYF. As DNA, the CDR3 is TGTGCCAGCAGTAACAGACCTTACGAGCAGTACTTC. The chain combines TRBV7-6 with TRBJ2-7, with D unclear. Germline-derived CDR1 and CDR2 are SGHVS and FNYEAQ. V shed 6 bases and J shed 4 bases, with 10 bases lying between them. This CDR3 region has 12 residues.

The chain recombines TRBV4-1 with TRBJ2-3; 8 nucleotides agree with TRBD2. The CDR3 covers 16 residues. V dropped 5 bases and J dropped 7; count of bases not matched to a gene: 14. CDR1 MGHRA and CDR2 YSYEKL come from the germline V gene. Here the CDR3 reads CASSAPWRGDWYTQYF. The CDR3 region has the DNA TGCGCCAGCAGCGCCCCGTGGCGGGGGGATTGGTATACGCAGTATTTT.

V gene TRBV5-1 combines with J gene TRBJ2-7; D is uncertain. This CDR3 has 14 amino acids. Trimming pared 0 bases from V and 2 bases from J, leaving 9 bases between. Germline values: CDR1 SGHRS, CDR2 YFSETQ. CDR3 DNA sequence: TGCGCCAGCAGCTTGGTTGCGAAGGCCTACGAGCAGTACTTC. It is translated as CASSLVAKAYEQYF.

The J gene is TRBJ2-1, the V gene TRBV12-3 or TRBV12-4; D remains ambiguous. The CDR3 length is 13 residues. The V and J ends lost 6 bases and 7 bases respectively, with 13 bases between them. The CDR3 protein is CASSPDILNEQFF. Here the CDR3 DNA reads TGTGCCAGCAGCCCAGATATCCTAAATGAGCAGTTCTTC.